This TCR beta chain emerged from a study of response to subunit inactivated influenza vaccine. Study-level findings and limits: New T cells are recruited in small numbers by each seasonal influenza vaccination, according to the authors' suggestion.

TCRdb called the RT-PCR reads again in MiXCR, with one record for every CDR3 protein. The sample holds hundreds of thousands of distinct CDR3 sequences, 11% to 15% seen once. There are many counts of this clonotype. What it binds is not known. The V and J ends lost 3 bases and 4 bases, in that order; junction bases with no gene match: 6. The CDR3 has 15 residues. Per the germline V gene, CDR1 is SGHAT and CDR2 is FQDESV (reference sequence). This chain connects TRBV11-1 to TRBJ2-5, with 9 bases aligning to TRBD1. The TCR originated in a man aged 50-59 years who received an inactivated influenza vaccine. The sample here was PBMCs from blood, taken 14 to 15 days before vaccination. This chain's CDR3 is CASSFTGGTLETQYF. The CDR3 DNA sequence: TGTGCCAGCAGCTTTACAGGGGGCACATTAGAGACCCAGTACTTC. Combining the CDR3 with reference TRBV11-1 and TRBJ2-5 gives the whole variable domain EAEVAQSPRYKITEKSQAVAFWCDPISGHATLYWYRQILGQGPELLVQFQDESVVDDSQLPKDRFSAERLKGVDSTLKIQPAELGDSAMYLCASSFTGGTLETQYFGPGTRLLVL.